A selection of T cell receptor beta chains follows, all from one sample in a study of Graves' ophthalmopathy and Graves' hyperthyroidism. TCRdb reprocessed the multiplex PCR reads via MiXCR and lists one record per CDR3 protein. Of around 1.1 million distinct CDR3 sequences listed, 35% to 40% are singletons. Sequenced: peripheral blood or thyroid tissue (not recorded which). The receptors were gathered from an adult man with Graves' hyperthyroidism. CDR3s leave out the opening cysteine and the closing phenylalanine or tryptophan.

CDR3: ASSFWREHTGELF; J: TRBJ2-2; V: TRBV28
CDR3: ASSEGGPGTEAF; J: TRBJ1-1; V: TRBV6-1
CDR3: AISESWGQGVGNQPQH; J: TRBJ1-5; V: TRBV10-3
CDR3: SVEVDSSGANVLT; J: TRBJ2-6; V: TRBV29-1
CDR3: ASSLVGGGSQETQY; J: TRBJ2-5; V: TRBV7-2
CDR3: AWSVQGPGEQY; J: TRBJ2-7; V: TRBV30
CDR3: SASRSGVNSPLH; J: TRBJ1-6; V: TRBV20-1
CDR3: SLGGRDREKLF; J: TRBJ1-4; V: TRBV20-1
CDR3: AISEGQGQKTQH; J: TRBJ2-5; V: TRBV10-3
CDR3: ASSNRDSISYEQY; J: TRBJ2-7; V: TRBV19
CDR3: ASNGQGPRELF; J: TRBJ2-2; V: TRBV12-3/TRBV12-4
CDR3: ASSPTIRPGTENYGYT; J: TRBJ1-2; V: TRBV11-2
CDR3: ASSMPDGSGANVLT; J: TRBJ2-6; V: TRBV19
CDR3: ASSRDRQKTQY; J: TRBJ2-5; V: TRBV7-8
CDR3: SMQDRGDEKLF; J: TRBJ1-4; V: TRBV20-1
CDR3: ASSPSTGRGTEAF; J: TRBJ1-1; V: TRBV9
CDR3: ASSQDWGGAYEQY; J: TRBJ2-7; V: TRBV4-3
CDR3: ASTNGNQPQH; J: TRBJ1-5; V: TRBV12-3/TRBV12-4
CDR3: ASSLAPDLYGYT; J: TRBJ1-2; V: TRBV5-1
CDR3: ASSLWGTAEAF; J: TRBJ1-1; V: TRBV27
CDR3: ASSESEVNQPQH; J: TRBJ1-5; V: TRBV2
CDR3: ASSQEANYNSPLH; J: TRBJ1-6; V: TRBV4-3
CDR3: ASTLSHGDSGNTIY; J: TRBJ1-3; V: TRBV6-1
CDR3: ASSIETGSNYGYT; J: TRBJ1-2; V: TRBV19
CDR3: SVRWEEGGSYEQY; J: TRBJ2-7; V: TRBV29-1
CDR3: AISERRHGSPLH; J: TRBJ1-6; V: TRBV10-3
CDR3: ASSPGVAGVGETQY; J: TRBJ2-5; V: TRBV5-1
CDR3: SARRQGIYEQY; J: TRBJ2-7; V: TRBV29-1
CDR3: ASSLRGESSYEQY; J: TRBJ2-7; V: TRBV7-9